Below are 8 T cell receptor beta chains sequenced from a single sample in a study of identical twins. TCRdb reanalysed the 5' RACE reads using MiXCR and keeps one entry per CDR3 protein. The sample carries hundreds of thousands of distinct CDR3 sequences, approximately 20% recorded once. The sample was also linked to a second study, of yellow fever vaccine responses in identical twins.

The specimen was CD4+ T cells sorted from blood. The receptors stem from a woman aged 18-29 years in good health.

Only a few counts were recorded for this clonotype. The V gene is TRBV7-9, the J gene TRBJ2-3, with D hard to call. In germline, CDR1 is SEHNR, CDR2 FQNEAQ (reference sequence). CDR3 size: 12 residues. Between the trimmed V and J ends, which lost 5 bases and 6 bases, there was a span of 9 bases. In nucleotides, the CDR3 is TGTGCCAGCAGCACCTTAGAGGATACGCAGTATTTT. Its translation is CASSTLEDTQYF.

The chain combines TRBV5-1 with TRBJ2-7; D is ambiguous. V lost 0 bases and J lost 7, with 11 bases in between. The CDR3 contains 13 residues. Per the germline V gene, CDR1 is SGHRS and CDR2 is YFSETQ. Here the CDR3 DNA reads TGCGCCAGCAGCTTGGCGGTCCACGTGGAGCAGTACTTC. Residues: CASSLAVHVEQYF.

This clonotype has only a few counts. The chain combines TRBV10-3 with TRBJ2-2, with TRBD1 identical over 7 bases. This CDR3 region has 13 residues. Germline V gives CDR1 ENHRY, CDR2 SYGVKD. Trimming cost V 10 bases and J 5 bases; bases outside gene matches: 7. The CDR3 loop reads CATRQGQTGELFF. CDR3 DNA sequence: TGTGCCACCAGACAGGGTCAAACCGGGGAGCTGTTTTTT.

The chain is built from TRBV12-3 or TRBV12-4 and TRBJ2-1; 13 bases are a match to TRBD2. There are 12 residues in the CDR3. V gave up 5 bases and J gave up 15 bases; unmatched junction bases: 4. The CDR3 DNA is TGTGCCAGCAGTGGGACTAGCGGGATATCGTTCTTC. Residues: CASSGTSGISFF.

This clonotype has only a few counts. The gene calls are TRBV12-3 or TRBV12-4 and TRBJ2-5, with TRBD2 matching 15 bases. J was trimmed by 3 bases and V by 6 bases; bases with no gene match: 8. The CDR3 contains 17 residues. CDR3 loop: CASSQRTSGGAEETQYF. The CDR3 DNA follows: TGTGCCAGCAGCCAACGGACTAGCGGGGGGGCGGAAGAGACCCAGTACTTC.

V gene TRBV6-1 combines with J gene TRBJ1-2; the D gene is possibly TRBD1 (6 bases). The V gene lost 6 bases and the J gene lost 1 base, with 12 bases spanning the gap. The CDR3 spans 14 residues. Germline V gene data show CDR1 as MNHNS and CDR2 as SASEGT. The CDR3 nucleotides read TGTGCCAGCAGATCCGGGACATTTAACTATGGCTACACCTTC. It encodes CASRSGTFNYGYTF.

The chain joins TRBV12-3 or TRBV12-4 to TRBJ1-1; D might be TRBD1 (5 bases). The CDR3 is made up of 14 amino acids. Trimming pared 6 bases from V and 4 bases from J, leaving 15 bases between. CDR3 in DNA: TGTGCCAGCAGCCCACAGGACGGTATCACTGAAGCTTTCTTT. This sequence encodes CASSPQDGITEAFF.

This clonotype was detected a few times. J is TRBJ2-1 and V is TRBV28; no firm D call. The CDR3 spans 15 residues. The V gene's germline CDR1 is MDHEN and CDR2 SYDVKM. Trimming stripped 6 bases from V and 3 bases from J, with 15 bases between. CDR3 residues: CASSQPGPSYNEQFF. As DNA, the CDR3 is TGTGCCAGCAGCCAACCCGGGCCCAGCTACAATGAGCAGTTCTTC.